These T cell receptor beta chains were read from a single sample in a study of shared clonotypes between healthy human individuals. Generated by immunoSEQ multiplex PCR, the TCRdb table keeps only in-frame clones and is missing some. This table holds 2 million to 2.5 million clones, roughly 92% found once. Sequenced: naive CD4+ T cells from PBMCs. All receptors come from a man aged 18 to 30 in good health. Some clones in this sample may be carry-over from other donors' samples. The CDR3 runs from the conserved cysteine through the conserved F or W. The D gene is left open where the match is weak. The size of a clone is reported for some rows only, either as once, few or many, or as a class for expanded clones.

v_call: TRBV6-5; clone_size: .; d_call: TRBD2; j_call: TRBJ2-7; cdr3_nt: TGTGCCAGCGGGGGGGGGTCTCGCTCCTACGAGCAGTACTTC; cdr3_aa: CASGGGSRSYEQYF
v_call: TRBV6-1; clone_size: .; d_call: .; j_call: TRBJ2-7; cdr3_nt: TGTGCCAGCAGGGCCCCGGCGCACGAGCAGTACTTC; cdr3_aa: CASRAPAHEQYF
v_call: TRBV2; clone_size: .; d_call: .; j_call: TRBJ1-4; cdr3_nt: TGTGCCAGCTGGGCAGGGGCGCGGCGATCTAATGAAAAACTGTTTTTT; cdr3_aa: CASWAGARRSNEKLFF
v_call: TRBV4-2; clone_size: .; d_call: .; j_call: TRBJ2-5; cdr3_nt: TGTGCCAGCAGCCAGGGGGCTCGGGAGACCCAGTACTTC; cdr3_aa: CASSQGARETQYF
v_call: TRBV28; clone_size: .; d_call: TRBD2; j_call: TRBJ2-7; cdr3_nt: TGTGCCAGCAGGGGGGCACTAGCGGGGATCTCCTACGAGCAGTACTTC; cdr3_aa: CASRGALAGISYEQYF
v_call: TRBV28; clone_size: once; d_call: TRBD2; j_call: TRBJ2-1; cdr3_nt: TGTGCCAGCAGTCTCCTCACTAGCGGGGCTTACAATGAGCAGTTCTTC; cdr3_aa: CASSLLTSGAYNEQFF
v_call: TRBV18; clone_size: .; d_call: TRBD1; j_call: TRBJ2-7; cdr3_nt: TGTGCCAGCTCACCACTACAGGGGGCGTACGAGCAGTACTTC; cdr3_aa: CASSPLQGAYEQYF
v_call: TRBV6-5; clone_size: .; d_call: .; j_call: TRBJ2-7; cdr3_nt: TGTGCCAGCAGTCACCCCCCAGGGGGGACCTACGAGCAGTACTTC; cdr3_aa: CASSHPPGGTYEQYF
v_call: TRBV4-1; clone_size: .; d_call: .; j_call: TRBJ2-7; cdr3_nt: TGCGCCAGCAGCCAAGATTTCGCAGGGCCCTACGAGCAGTACTTC; cdr3_aa: CASSQDFAGPYEQYF
v_call: TRBV28; clone_size: .; d_call: .; j_call: TRBJ2-7; cdr3_nt: TGTGCCAGCACAGGGGCTGACGAGCAGTACTTC; cdr3_aa: CASTGADEQYF
v_call: TRBV6-6; clone_size: .; d_call: .; j_call: TRBJ2-2; cdr3_nt: TGTGCCAGCAGACCCGGGACCGCGAGGGCCGGGGAGCTGTTTTTT; cdr3_aa: CASRPGTARAGELFF
v_call: TRBV5-1; clone_size: .; d_call: .; j_call: TRBJ2-7; cdr3_nt: TGCGCCAGCAGCTTGTATCTAGGGACGGGCGAAAACGAGCAGTACTTC; cdr3_aa: CASSLYLGTGENEQYF
v_call: TRBV2; clone_size: .; d_call: .; j_call: TRBJ1-1; cdr3_nt: TGTGCCAGCAGTATGACCTCACAGGGTAACACTGAAGCTTTCTTT; cdr3_aa: CASSMTSQGNTEAFF
v_call: TRBV7-9; clone_size: few; d_call: .; j_call: TRBJ1-2; cdr3_nt: TGTGCCAGCAGCTTCTCACAGACTCCCGACTACACCTTC; cdr3_aa: CASSFSQTPDYTF
v_call: TRBV7-2; clone_size: once; d_call: .; j_call: TRBJ2-2; cdr3_nt: TGTGCCAGCAGCTTATTGCCGACTCTGGTGGCCGGGGAGCTGTTTTTT; cdr3_aa: CASSLLPTLVAGELFF
v_call: TRBV28; clone_size: .; d_call: .; j_call: TRBJ1-2; cdr3_nt: TGTGCCAGCAGAGAAGGGGGAAACTATGGCTACACCTTC; cdr3_aa: CASREGGNYGYTF